The entry below describes one T cell receptor (beta chain). At one boundary the junction diverges from the germline segment, which might be a read error. These data originate in a study of CD8+CD57+ T cells in acquired aplastic anemia. Genomic DNA provided the template from which TCR beta VDJ and CDR3 profiles were obtained. Each CDR3 protein is one row after TCRdb ran MiXCR on the reads. The profile covers about 200,000 distinct CDR3 sequences, with approximately 51% appearing a single time and about 20% taken by the ten largest. CDR1 is SGHTA and CDR2 is FQGNSA in the germline V gene. The CDR3 is made up of 14 amino acids. Patients included in sequencing had previously demonstrated CD8+CD57+ cell expansion by flow cytometry.

J is TRBJ1-3 and V is TRBV7-2; D possibly corresponds to TRBD1 (5 bases). The receptor was isolated from a human donor with aplastic anemia. The sequenced sample consisted of sorted CD4+, CD8+, or CD8+CD57+ T cells (not recorded which) from PBMCs. The CDR3 reads CASSLPVEGITIYF. In DNA form, the CDR3 reads TGCGCCAGCAGCCTTCCTGTCGAGGGGATCACCATATATTTT.